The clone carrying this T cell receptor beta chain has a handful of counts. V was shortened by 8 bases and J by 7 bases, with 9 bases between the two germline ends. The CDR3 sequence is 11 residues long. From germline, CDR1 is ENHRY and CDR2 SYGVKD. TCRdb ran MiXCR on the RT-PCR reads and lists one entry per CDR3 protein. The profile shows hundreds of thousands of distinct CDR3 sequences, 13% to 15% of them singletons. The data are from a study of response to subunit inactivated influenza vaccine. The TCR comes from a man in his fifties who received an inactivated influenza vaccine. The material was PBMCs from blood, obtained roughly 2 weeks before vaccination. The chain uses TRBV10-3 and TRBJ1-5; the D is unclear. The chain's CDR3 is CAIGVRQPQHF. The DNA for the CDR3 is TGTGCCATCGGAGTGCGGCAGCCCCAGCATTTT.